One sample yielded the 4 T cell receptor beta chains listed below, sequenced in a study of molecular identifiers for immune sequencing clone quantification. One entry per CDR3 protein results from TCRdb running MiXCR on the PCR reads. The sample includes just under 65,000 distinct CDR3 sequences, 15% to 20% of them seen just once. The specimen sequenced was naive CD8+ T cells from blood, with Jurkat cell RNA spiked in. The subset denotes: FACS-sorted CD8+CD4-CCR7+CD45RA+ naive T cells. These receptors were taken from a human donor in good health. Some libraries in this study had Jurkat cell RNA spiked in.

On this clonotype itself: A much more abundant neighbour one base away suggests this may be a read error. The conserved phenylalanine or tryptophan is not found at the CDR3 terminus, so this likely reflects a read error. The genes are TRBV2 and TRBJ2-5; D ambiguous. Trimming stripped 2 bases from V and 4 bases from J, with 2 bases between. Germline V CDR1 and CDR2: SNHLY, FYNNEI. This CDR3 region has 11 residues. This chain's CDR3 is CASSESETQYL. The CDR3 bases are TGTGCCAGCAGTGAATCAGAGACCCAGTACCTC.

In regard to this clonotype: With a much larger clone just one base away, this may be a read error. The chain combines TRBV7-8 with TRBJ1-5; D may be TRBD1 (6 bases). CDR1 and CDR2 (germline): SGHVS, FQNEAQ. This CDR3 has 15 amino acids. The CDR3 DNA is TGTGTCAGCAGCTTGGCCAGGGGAAGCAATCAGCCCCAGCATTTT. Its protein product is CVSSLARGSNQPQHF.

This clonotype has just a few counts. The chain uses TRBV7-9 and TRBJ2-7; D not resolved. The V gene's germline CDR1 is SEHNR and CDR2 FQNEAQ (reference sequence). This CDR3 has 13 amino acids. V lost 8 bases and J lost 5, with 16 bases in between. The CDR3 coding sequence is TGTGCCAGCCGTGATTTCAGTGATGACGAGCAGTACTTC. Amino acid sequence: CASRDFSDDEQYF.

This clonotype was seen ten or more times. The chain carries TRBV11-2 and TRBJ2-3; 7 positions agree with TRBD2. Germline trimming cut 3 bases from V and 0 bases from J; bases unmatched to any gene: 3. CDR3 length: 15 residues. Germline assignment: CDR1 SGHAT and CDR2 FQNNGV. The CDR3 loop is CASSLRGSSTDTQYF. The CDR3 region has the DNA TGTGCCAGCAGCTTGCGGGGGTCTAGCACAGATACGCAGTATTTT.